The 8 T cell receptor beta chains given below trace back to one sample, sequenced in a study of PD-1 blockade in mismatch repair-deficient tumors. Data came from immunoSEQ multiplex PCR; TCRdb stores just in-frame clones and leaves some out. Of 100,000 or so clones in the sample, approximately 80% were seen once. This specimen was peripheral blood, taken about eight months after starting pembrolizumab. Receptor source: an adult with mismatch repair-deficient cancer.

The gene calls are TRBV5-1 and TRBJ2-7, with 7 bases aligning to TRBD2. V gave up 6 bases and J gave up 3 bases; unmatched junction bases: 9. Germline V CDR1 and CDR2: SGHRS, YFSETQ. The CDR3 runs 14 residues. CDR3 amino acids: CASTPLTGGYEQYF. CDR3 in DNA: TGCGCCAGCACTCCCCTCACGGGAGGCTACGAGCAGTACTTC. Full variable domain (outside the CDR3, taken from reference TRBV5-1 and TRBJ2-7): KAGVTQTPRYLIKTRGQQVTLSCSPISGHRSVSWYQQTPGQGLQFLFEYFSETQRNKGNFPGRFSGRQFSNSRSEMNVSTLELGDSALYLCASTPLTGGYEQYFGPGTRLTVT.

This clone occurred a few times. The rearrangement joins TRBV28 to TRBJ2-2; D may match TRBD1 or TRBD2 (6 bases each). Germline V gene lookup returns CDR1 MDHEN and CDR2 SYDVKM. CDR3 size: 16 residues. Trimming removed 2 bases from V and 1 base from J, with 11 bases in between. CDR3 nucleotides: TGTGCCAGCAGTTTAATGGAGGGGGGGAACACCGGGGAGCTGTTTTTT. It translates to CASSLMEGGNTGELFF.

J is TRBJ2-3 and V is TRBV7-9; D gene uncertain. The germline gives CDR1 SEHNR, CDR2 FQNEAQ (reference sequence). The CDR3 consists of 12 residues. The V end was cut by 2 bases, the J end by 5 bases, with 5 bases between. Here the CDR3 reads CASSLRVDTQYF. The CDR3 DNA reads as TGTGCCAGCAGCTTACGGGTAGATACGCAGTATTTT. Using reference TRBV7-9 and TRBJ2-3 for the parts outside the CDR3, the full variable domain is DTGVSQNPRHKITKRGQNVTFRCDPISEHNRLYWYRQTLGQGPEFLTYFQNEAQLEKSRLLSDRFSAERPKGSFSTLEIQRTEQGDSAMYLCASSLRVDTQYFGPGTRLTVL.

This clone was recorded only once. The chain uses TRBV6-5 and TRBJ2-1; D tentatively reads TRBD1 or TRBD2 (5 bases each). V was cut by 6 bases and J by 5 bases, with 17 bases left in between. The length of the CDR3 is 15 residues. Germline CDR1 reads MNHEY; CDR2 reads SVGAGI. CDR3 region: CASSEGPAANNEQFF. DNA of the CDR3: TGTGCCAGCAGCGAGGGGCCGGCAGCCAACAATGAGCAGTTCTTC.

V and J are TRBV20-1 and TRBJ2-1; D not resolved. Germline lookup yields CDR1 DFQATT and CDR2 SNEGSKA (reference sequence). V lost 4 bases and J lost 8, with 9 bases in between. The CDR3 is made up of 11 amino acids. In DNA, the CDR3 is TGCAGTGCTACTCCCTCCTATGAGCAGTTCTTC. This sequence encodes CSATPSYEQFF.

This clone was recorded a few times. The chain couples TRBV5-4 to TRBJ1-1; 9 nucleotides agree with TRBD1. The CDR3 totals 15 residues. V gave up 2 bases and J gave up 5 bases; unmatched junction bases: 7. Germline V gene sequence: CDR1 SGHNT, CDR2 YYREEE (reference sequence). CDR3 DNA: TGTGCCAGCAGCTTACAGGGGGCACGAGGAACTGAAGCTTTCTTT. It translates to CASSLQGARGTEAFF.

The V call is TRBV30, the J call TRBJ2-3, with a tentative D call TRBD2 (6 bases). This CDR3 contains 15 residues. The germline V gene encodes CDR1 GTSNPN and CDR2 SVGIG (reference sequence). The V and J ends lost 3 bases and 6 bases respectively, with 19 bases between them. The CDR3 sequence is CAWSAGLGRSDTQYF. As DNA, the CDR3 is TGTGCCTGGAGCGCGGGACTCGGAAGGTCCGATACGCAGTATTTT.

This chain links TRBV15 with TRBJ2-6; tentatively, D is TRBD1 (5 bases). The CDR3 totals 19 residues. The V gene's germline CDR1 is LNHNV and CDR2 YYDKDF (reference sequence). V was clipped by 0 bases and J by 2 bases, with 17 bases between them. The CDR3 loop is CATSRDQQAWGAGANVLTF. CDR3 coding DNA: TGTGCCACCAGCAGAGATCAGCAGGCGTGGGGCGCTGGGGCCAACGTCCTGACTTTC.